Below, 21 T cell receptor beta chains from the same sample are listed, as sequenced in a study of brain T cells in children with intractable seizures. Time point defined: blood from clinic visit 5 months post-surgery; TSC patient then seizure free. Sequenced by immunoSEQ multiplex PCR; TCRdb stores in-frame clones only, minus some. Counted here are hundreds of thousands of clones, roughly 93% occurring once; the ten biggest clones make up 5.7%. Sequenced here: peripheral blood, sampled roughly 5 months after surgery. The receptors originated from a boy under two years old with tuberous sclerosis and intractable seizures.

The CDR3 sequence is CSASRGRIHNEQFF. The CDR3 bases are TGCAGTGCTAGTCGGGGGAGGATCCACAATGAGCAGTTCTTC. The chain joins TRBV20-1 to TRBJ2-1, with D tentatively TRBD2 (6 bases). V lost 3 bases and J 5 bases, leaving 14 bases between the germline ends. The germline CDR1 and CDR2 sequences are DFQATT and SNEGSKA (reference sequence). CDR3 length: 14 amino acids.

This chain connects TRBV3-1 (or the pseudogene TRBV3-2) to TRBJ2-3; 9 bases are shared with TRBD2. This CDR3 comprises 17 residues. V trimming: 1 base; J trimming: 0 bases; junction bases outside the gene matches: 5. Germline values: CDR1 LGHDT, CDR2 YNNKEL (reference sequence). CDR3 sequence: CASSQVASGTSTDTQYF. In nucleotides, the CDR3 is TGTGCCAGCAGCCAAGTCGCTAGCGGGACTAGCACAGATACGCAGTATTTT.

The V gene is TRBV20-1, the J gene TRBJ2-7; D call uncertain. CDR3 length equals 11 residues. Germline lookup yields CDR1 DFQATT and CDR2 SNEGSKA (reference sequence). V gave up 1 base and J gave up 3 bases, with 4 bases separating them. The CDR3 DNA follows: TGCAGTGCTAGAGCCCTCTACGAGCAGTACTTC. This encodes CSARALYEQYF.

The gene calls are TRBV19 and TRBJ1-6; D gene ambiguous. Between the trimmed V and J ends, which lost 1 base and 16 bases, there was a span of 8 bases. Germline CDR1 LNHDA, CDR2 SQIVND (reference sequence). This CDR3 is built from 11 residues. CDR3: CASSIAQELHF. Here the CDR3 DNA reads TGTGCCAGTAGTATAGCCCAGGAACTCCACTTT.

The rearrangement uses TRBV18 and TRBJ2-7; TRBD1 agrees at 10 bases. CDR1 is KGHSH, CDR2 LQKENI, per germline. The CDR3 totals 15 residues. V lost 3 bases to trimming and J lost 6 bases; unmatched junction nucleotides: 8. The CDR3 sequence is CASSPPGQGSSEQYF. The CDR3 nucleotides are TGTGCCAGCTCACCTCCGGGACAGGGGTCTTCCGAGCAGTACTTC.

The chain employs TRBV5-8 and TRBJ1-1, with D hard to call. V was trimmed by 4 bases and J by 11 bases, leaving 18 bases between them. The CDR3 runs to 13 residues. The germline gives CDR1 SGHTS, CDR2 YDEGEE. The CDR3 nucleotides are TGTGCCAGCAGCCCGGTCCCGGCTTTTACGGCTTTCTTT. Protein: CASSPVPAFTAFF.

J is TRBJ1-3 and V is TRBV6-1, with 7 bases aligning to TRBD1. This CDR3 has 14 amino acids. The V segment lost 3 bases and the J segment 4 bases; nucleotides outside the gene matches: 3. CDR1 is MNHNS and CDR2 is SASEGT in the germline V gene. The CDR3, as DNA: TGTGCCAGCAGTGATGGGGACAGCGGAAACACCATATATTTT. This codes for CASSDGDSGNTIYF.

The rearrangement joins TRBV5-4 to TRBJ2-1; D might be TRBD1 (5 bases). Trimming took 0 bases from V and 6 from J, leaving 10 bases between them. This CDR3 contains 14 residues. Per germline, CDR1 SGHNT and CDR2 YYREEE (reference sequence). The DNA for the CDR3 is TGTGCCAGCAGCTTGGACAGGCCACCCAATGAGCAGTTCTTC. Its translation: CASSLDRPPNEQFF.

The chain is built from TRBV4-1 and TRBJ1-3; no reliable D call. The germline CDR1 and CDR2 sequences are MGHRA and YSYEKL. CDR3 size: 15 residues. V dropped 2 bases and J dropped 0 bases, with 8 bases sitting between them. This CDR3 is CASSQNPNSGNTIYF. Written as DNA, the CDR3 is TGCGCCAGCAGCCAAAACCCCAACTCTGGAAACACCATATATTTT.

The gene calls are TRBV6-1 and TRBJ1-4, with 9 bases matching TRBD1. Germline V lookup: CDR1 MNHNS, CDR2 SASEGT. The ends lost 4 bases at V and 0 bases at J; junction bases unmatched: 15. There are 20 residues in the CDR3. DNA of the CDR3: TGTGCCAGCAGTGGTGGTTTGGACAGGGGATGGAATGCAACTAATGAAAAACTGTTTTTT. Residues: CASSGGLDRGWNATNEKLFF.

This rearrangement joins TRBV11-3 to TRBJ1-1, with D uncertain. Germline lookup yields CDR1 SGHNT and CDR2 YENEEA. V gave up 0 bases and J gave up 5 bases, with 4 bases separating them. This CDR3 spans 12 amino acids. Written as DNA, the CDR3 is TGTGCCAGCAGCTTAGAAAGGACTGAAGCTTTCTTT. This gives the protein CASSLERTEAFF.

V and J are TRBV7-9 and TRBJ2-6; D not certain. V gave up 0 bases and J gave up 2 bases, with 11 bases separating them. Germline CDR1 is SEHNR and CDR2 is FQNEAQ (reference sequence). The CDR3 runs to 17 residues. For the CDR3, the DNA is TGTGCCAGCAGCTTAGCGTCACGAAGAGCTGGGGCCAACGTCCTGACTTTC. It codes for CASSLASRRAGANVLTF. Drawing the rest from reference TRBV7-9 and TRBJ2-6, the complete variable domain is DTGVSQNPRHKITKRGQNVTFRCDPISEHNRLYWYRQTLGQGPEFLTYFQNEAQLEKSRLLSDRFSAERPKGSFSTLEIQRTEQGDSAMYLCASSLASRRAGANVLTFGAGSRLTVL.

The J gene is TRBJ1-5, the V gene TRBV24-1; D remains ambiguous. This CDR3 is built from 13 residues. In germline, CDR1 is KGHDR, CDR2 SFDVKD. V lost 6 bases and J 2 bases, leaving 7 bases between the germline ends. The CDR3 nucleotides read TGTGCCACCAGTCTGGCAGGCAATCAGCCCCAGCATTTT. It is translated as CATSLAGNQPQHF.

V usage is TRBV21-1 and J usage is TRBJ2-5; the D call in the table, TRBD1, was not verified against the DNA. TRBV21-1 is noted as a pseudogene. The CDR3 length is 20 residues. CDR3 nucleotide sequence: TGTGCCAGCACCAAAACCCCTTGGAGGGGACAGGAATCCCCGCAAGAGACCCAGTACTTC. Protein sequence: CASTKTPWRGQESPQETQYF.

The chain recombines TRBV9 with TRBJ1-4; D call uncertain. The CDR3 is made up of 14 amino acids. Germline CDR1 is SGDLS and CDR2 is YYNGEE. The V end lost 3 bases, the J end lost 8 bases, and 14 bases lay between the germline ends. This CDR3 reads CASSAAGGEEKLFF. CDR3 nucleotide sequence: TGTGCCAGCAGCGCCGCTGGCGGGGAGGAAAAACTGTTTTTT.

This clone was counted a single time. This CDR3 reads CASSVTDRGHGYTF. The CDR3 bases are TGTGCCAGCAGCGTTACGGACAGGGGGCATGGCTACACCTTC. The chain is built from TRBV3-1 (or the pseudogene TRBV3-2) and TRBJ1-2; 11 bases agree with TRBD1. Trimming took 5 bases from V and 6 from J; bases not matched to a gene: 5. The CDR3 is made up of 14 amino acids. Germline CDR1 is LGHDT and CDR2 is YNNKEL (reference sequence).

The chain uses TRBV4-2 and TRBJ1-1; D remains unclear. The germline V and J ends were trimmed by 1 base and 6 bases, with 9 bases remaining between them. Per germline, CDR1 LGHNA and CDR2 YNFKEQ. The CDR3 runs to 13 residues. The DNA for the CDR3 is TGTGCCAGCAGCCAAGCCGTGAGGGCTGAAGCTTTCTTT. Its translation: CASSQAVRAEAFF.

This chain uses TRBV6-5 with TRBJ1-6; D is uncertain. The V gene's germline CDR1 is MNHEY and CDR2 SVGAGI. V lost 2 bases and J 8 bases, leaving 10 bases between the germline ends. The CDR3 spans 14 residues. The CDR3 nucleotides read TGTGCCAGCAGTTACGGCGGAGCTCATTCACCCCTCCACTTT. Its protein is CASSYGGAHSPLHF.

The chain joins TRBV4-1 to TRBJ1-1; D unclear. Trimming shortened V by 0 bases and J by 4 bases, and 12 bases separated the two germline ends. The CDR3 totals 15 residues. Germline values: CDR1 MGHRA, CDR2 YSYEKL. The CDR3 protein is CASSQDSHYSTEAFF. The CDR3 coding sequence is TGCGCCAGCAGCCAAGACAGTCACTATAGCACTGAAGCTTTCTTT.

This chain joins TRBV2 and TRBJ2-1; TRBD2 aligns across 10 bases. CDR1 is SNHLY, CDR2 FYNNEI, per germline. The CDR3 consists of 16 residues. With V trimmed by 3 bases and J by 7 bases, 9 bases remained unmatched. For the CDR3, the DNA is TGTGCCAGCAGTGATTATACTAGCGGGATTAGAAATGAGCAGTTCTTC. As protein: CASSDYTSGIRNEQFF.

The rearrangement joins TRBV13 to TRBJ2-7; D perhaps matches TRBD2 (6 bases). Per the germline V gene, CDR1 is PRHDT and CDR2 is FYEKMQ (reference sequence). This CDR3 region has 15 residues. V was shortened by 6 bases and J by 3 bases, with 18 bases between the two germline ends. This chain's CDR3 is CASSENSGPNYEQYF. CDR3 DNA sequence: TGTGCCAGCAGTGAAAATAGCGGTCCAAACTACGAGCAGTACTTC.